The rows below give T cell receptor beta chains drawn from one sample of a study of cytomegalovirus exposure and HLA in healthy donors. Repertoires were generated with immunoSEQ multiplex PCR, while TCRdb's copy carries only in-frame clones and drops some. Among 150,000 to 200,000 clones listed, 86% were seen once. Sequenced: PBMCs. The receptors were gathered from a woman under 30 in good health and CMV-seronegative. Each CDR3 is given with its conserved first and last residue. A D gene is named only where the DNA matches it firmly. For some rows the clone size is stated as once, few or many, or as a class when expanded; others skip it.

CDR3 DNA	CDR3 protein	D gene	V gene	J gene	CDR3 length	clone size
TGTGCCAGTCAGGATGCAGGGGGCTATAGCAATCAGCCCCAGCATTTT	CASQDAGGYSNQPQHF	TRBD1	TRBV19	TRBJ1-5	16	.
TGTGCCAGCAGTCCTAAACTAGATGAAGCTTTCTTT	CASSPKLDEAFF	.	TRBV9	TRBJ1-1	12	once
TGTGCCAGCAGTTTATACTCAGGGGAAGCGAGGTTCTATGGCTACACCTTC	CASSLYSGEARFYGYTF	.	TRBV27	TRBJ1-2	17	.
TGTGCCAGCAGCGCTAACAGGGGTTGGGGTTCTAACTATGGCTACACCTTC	CASSANRGWGSNYGYTF	TRBD1	TRBV7-8	TRBJ1-2	17	.
TGTGCCAGCAGCTCCCGGGTCTCCTCCGAGCAGTACTTC	CASSSRVSSEQYF	.	TRBV6-5	TRBJ2-7	13	.
TGTGCCAGCTCACGCGACTCGATGGCGTCTTTGGGAGCTTTCTTT	CASSRDSMASLGAFF	.	TRBV18	TRBJ1-1	15	.
TGTGCCTGGAGCGGGACAGGGAGGAGTCAGCCCCAGCATTTT	CAWSGTGRSQPQHF	TRBD1	TRBV30	TRBJ1-5	14	.
TGTGCCAGCAGCGTAGAAACAGCGGTCTCTGGGGCCAACGTCCTGACTTTC	CASSVETAVSGANVLTF	.	TRBV9	TRBJ2-6	17	.
TGCGCCAGCAGCTCAACCGGGACAGTTAGCACAGATACGCAGTATTTT	CASSSTGTVSTDTQYF	TRBD1	TRBV5-1	TRBJ2-3	16	.
TGTGCCAGTAGAGCGGGGACAGGAGCCTACGAGCAGTACTTC	CASRAGTGAYEQYF	.	TRBV19	TRBJ2-7	14	.
TGCGCCAGCAGCTTGGGTCTAGCGGGAGTAAATCACGAGCAGTACTTC	CASSLGLAGVNHEQYF	TRBD2	TRBV5-1	TRBJ2-7	16	.
TGCGCCAGCAGCCAAGGACCGGGACAGACGTCTTCTAGCAATCAGCCCCAGCATTTT	CASSQGPGQTSSSNQPQHF	TRBD1	TRBV4-1	TRBJ1-5	19	.
TGTGCCAGCAGCGGACTAGCCCTCGCGAACACCGGGGAGCTGTTTTTT	CASSGLALANTGELFF	TRBD2	TRBV2	TRBJ2-2	16	.
TGTGCCAGCAGCTTTTCCGTCGGGGGGGCTGGAAACACCATATATTTT	CASSFSVGGAGNTIYF	.	TRBV7-9	TRBJ1-3	16	.
TGTGCCAGCAGCGTCGGCGGGAGGGACTACAATGAGCAGTTCTTC	CASSVGGRDYNEQFF	TRBD2	TRBV9	TRBJ2-1	15	.
TGTGCCAGCAGCACTAACAGGATGAACACTGAAGCTTTCTTT	CASSTNRMNTEAFF	.	TRBV7-4	TRBJ1-1	14	.
TGCGCCAGCAGCTTGGAAGGGACAGGGGGAGGAAGCTACACCTTC	CASSLEGTGGGSYTF	TRBD1	TRBV5-1	TRBJ1-2	15	.
TGTGCCAGCAGCGCGACCCTAGCGGTCAGCACAGATACGCAGTATTTT	CASSATLAVSTDTQYF	TRBD2	TRBV7-2	TRBJ2-3	16	once
TGTGCCTCCAGGGCCGACATTCGCGGAACTGAAGCTTTCTTT	CASRADIRGTEAFF	.	TRBV5-6	TRBJ1-1	14	.
TGTGCCAGCAGCTTTTCCGGGGGGGATCAGCCCCAGCATTTT	CASSFSGGDQPQHF	.	TRBV5-6	TRBJ1-5	14	.
TGTGCCAGCAGCCCGGGACAGGGGGGATACGAGCAGTACTTC	CASSPGQGGYEQYF	TRBD1	TRBV27	TRBJ2-7	14	.
TGTGCCAGCAGGACAGGGGCCAGCAATCAGCCCCAGCATTTT	CASRTGASNQPQHF	TRBD1	TRBV6-5	TRBJ1-5	14	once
TGTGCCAGCAGCCTATGGGACAGAGGCACAGATACGCAGTATTTT	CASSLWDRGTDTQYF	TRBD1	TRBV9	TRBJ2-3	15	.
TGTGCCATTCGGACAGCGACCCCCCCCTACGAGCAGTACTTC	CAIRTATPPYEQYF	.	TRBV19	TRBJ2-7	14	.
TGCGCCACCTCCTGGACTAACGAGCAGTACTTC	CATSWTNEQYF	.	TRBV10-2	TRBJ2-7	11	.
TGTGCCACCTGGGGCGCCAGGGGCGGGGAGCTGTTTTTT	CATWGARGGELFF	.	TRBV7-2	TRBJ2-2	13	.
TGCGCCAGCAGTGACTTCTCGGGGGGAGAGAGCACAGATACGCAGTATTTT	CASSDFSGGESTDTQYF	TRBD2	TRBV10-2	TRBJ2-3	17	.
TGCGCCAGCAGCTTGGCGGGGGGTTTCAATGAGCAGTTCTTC	CASSLAGGFNEQFF	TRBD2	TRBV5-1	TRBJ2-1	14	.
TGTGCCAGCAGCCCAGTCCCGGGACAGGGTTCGGGAGGCTACACCTTC	CASSPVPGQGSGGYTF	TRBD1	TRBV5-4	TRBJ1-2	16	.
TGTGCCAGCAGCACCGGGGGGGGCCACGAGCAGTACTTC	CASSTGGGHEQYF	TRBD2	TRBV5-4	TRBJ2-7	13	.
TGTGCCAGCCGGGGGGGGCGGAATGGCTACACCTTC	CASRGGRNGYTF	.	TRBV27	TRBJ1-2	12	.
TGTGCCTGCAAAAAAGCGGGGGGGCCGCACTACGAGCAGTACTTC	CACKKAGGPHYEQYF	TRBD2	TRBV7-9	TRBJ2-7	15	.
TGTGCCAGCAGCCCTCAGAGGGTAGTCCTCTACGAGCAGTACTTC	CASSPQRVVLYEQYF	.	TRBV7-8	TRBJ2-7	15	.
TGCGCCAGCAGCGGAAGGGGAAACTCCTACAATGAGCAGTTCTTC	CASSGRGNSYNEQFF	.	TRBV5-1	TRBJ2-1	15	.
TGTGCCACGAGGGCCGGGGGGAGCTCCTACAATGAGCAGTTCTTC	CATRAGGSSYNEQFF	TRBD2	TRBV6-5	TRBJ2-1	15	.
TGTGCCAGCAGCTTCCCGGGGGGCACAGATACGCAGTATTTT	CASSFPGGTDTQYF	.	TRBV7-2	TRBJ2-3	14	once
TGTGCCAGCAGTTCCCCCCCAAGTGGAGAAGGCTACACCTTC	CASSSPPSGEGYTF	.	TRBV28	TRBJ1-2	14	.
TGTGCCAGCAGTTCCAGACTAGCGGGAGGCTCCAATGAGCAGTTCTTC	CASSSRLAGGSNEQFF	TRBD2	TRBV7-6	TRBJ2-1	16	.
TGTGCCAGCAGCTTAGACGACAGGGGCCCGAACACTGAAGCTTTCTTT	CASSLDDRGPNTEAFF	TRBD1	TRBV11-2	TRBJ1-1	16	.
TGTGCCAGCAGGGGACCGGATGGGGTAGCGGGGGCCTACGAGCAGTACTTC	CASRGPDGVAGAYEQYF	TRBD2	TRBV5-4	TRBJ2-7	17	.
TGTGCCAGCAGCTCCCCCGTGGGGGAACAGGGCACCGGGGAGCTGTTTTTT	CASSSPVGEQGTGELFF	.	TRBV7-9	TRBJ2-2	17	once
TGTGCCAGCAGTATCGCGGGCAAATATGGCTACACCTTC	CASSIAGKYGYTF	.	TRBV27	TRBJ1-2	13	.
TGTGCCAGCAGTTACGACAGGAGGTATGCTTTCTTT	CASSYDRRYAFF	.	TRBV6-5	TRBJ1-1	12	.
TGTGCCAGCAGCCAATCTACCACAGATACGCAGTATTTT	CASSQSTTDTQYF	.	TRBV6-4	TRBJ2-3	13	.
TGTGCCAGCAGTCCCCGACAGGGTGGAAGTCAGCCCCAGCATTTT	CASSPRQGGSQPQHF	TRBD1	TRBV6-5	TRBJ1-5	15	.
TGTGCCAGCCGAAGAACAGGGGGCTTGGGGAACACTGAAGCTTTCTTT	CASRRTGGLGNTEAFF	TRBD1	TRBV19	TRBJ1-1	16	.
TGTGCCAGTAGTCACAGGGGGCTTCGGGCTGAAGCTTTCTTT	CASSHRGLRAEAFF	TRBD1	TRBV19	TRBJ1-1	14	.
TGTGCCACCAGCAGAGATGTGACAGGGGGGGGTAGTGGCTACACCTTC	CATSRDVTGGGSGYTF	TRBD1	TRBV15	TRBJ1-2	16	.
TGCGCCAGCAGCTTGGAAGGGGGCAATCAGCCCCAGCATTTT	CASSLEGGNQPQHF	.	TRBV5-1	TRBJ1-5	14	.
TGTGCCAGTAGGACCAGCGGGATTGGAAACACCATATATTTT	CASRTSGIGNTIYF	.	TRBV19	TRBJ1-3	14	.